What follows are 21 T cell receptor beta chains derived from one specimen sequenced in a study of T cell responses to AZD1222 COVID-19 vaccine. The protocol was immunoSEQ multiplex PCR, while the TCRdb copy is restricted to in-frame clones and leaves out a portion. The sample has approximately 68,000 clones, about nine tenths seen once. This material consisted of peripheral blood, taken on day 0 of AZD1222 vaccination. All receptors derive from an adult in good health.

The sample holds one count of this clone. The rearrangement joins TRBV5-1 to TRBJ1-6, with TRBD1 as a possible D gene (5 bases). Germline V gene lookup returns CDR1 SGHRS and CDR2 YFSETQ. V lost 0 bases to trimming and J lost 9 bases, with 13 bases between them. The CDR3 runs 15 residues. The CDR3 sequence is CASSLDRLKGSPLHF. The CDR3 region has the DNA TGCGCCAGCAGCTTGGACAGGTTGAAGGGTTCACCCCTCCACTTT.

The DNA for the CDR3 is TGTGCCAGCAGCTCCTGGGGGGCTGGGGCTGAAAAACTGTTTTTT. It is translated as CASSSWGAGAEKLFF. The V call is TRBV7-9, the J call TRBJ1-4; TRBD1 might be the D (6 bases). This CDR3 has 15 amino acids. Trimming removed 4 bases from V and 7 bases from J, with 16 bases in between. Germline V lookup: CDR1 SEHNR, CDR2 FQNEAQ (reference sequence).

The chain carries TRBV2 and TRBJ2-7; 9 nucleotides line up with TRBD1. V shed 7 bases, J shed 4 bases, and the junction held 8 bases outside the gene matches. There are 14 residues in the CDR3. The germline V gene has CDR1 SNHLY and CDR2 FYNNEI. The CDR3: CASMGGQGFYEQYF. CDR3 coding DNA: TGTGCCAGCATGGGGGGACAGGGCTTTTACGAGCAGTACTTC.

This chain links TRBV7-8 with TRBJ2-7; D is perhaps TRBD1 or TRBD2 (6 bases each). From germline, CDR1 is SGHVS and CDR2 FQNEAQ. Trimming left V 7 bases short and J 0 bases short, with 13 bases between. This CDR3 comprises 14 residues. CDR3 in amino acids: CASTLGGVSYEQYF. CDR3 bases: TGTGCCAGCACCCTGGGGGGCGTCTCCTACGAGCAGTACTTC.

This sequence joins TRBV7-3 and TRBJ1-1, with 9 bases that match TRBD1. V shed 5 bases, J shed 1 base, and the junction held 5 bases outside the gene matches. Germline V lookup: CDR1 SGHTA, CDR2 FQGTGA. The length of the CDR3 is 15 residues. CDR3 coding DNA: TGTGCCAGCAGCCCCAGGACAGGGGAGAACACTGAAGCTTTCTTT. As protein: CASSPRTGENTEAFF.

This sequence joins TRBV9 and TRBJ2-1; no reliable D call. The CDR3 has 13 residues. Germline-derived CDR1 and CDR2 are SGDLS and YYNGEE. Trimming removed 4 bases at V and 6 bases at J, with 11 bases between. The CDR3 region has the DNA TGTGCCAGCAGCCCCGTTCGTCTCAATGAGCAGTTCTTC. Translation gives CASSPVRLNEQFF. Using reference TRBV9 and TRBJ2-1 for the parts outside the CDR3, the full variable domain is DSGVTQTPKHLITATGQRVTLRCSPRSGDLSVYWYQQSLDQGLQFLIQYYNGEERAKGNILERFSAQQFPDLHSELNLSSLELGDSALYFCASSPVRLNEQFFGPGTRLTVL.

This chain joins TRBV19 and TRBJ1-6, with D unresolved. Germline V gives CDR1 LNHDA, CDR2 SQIVND (reference sequence). This CDR3 contains 16 residues. V lost 7 bases and J 5 bases, leaving 18 bases between the germline ends. The CDR3 reads CASTLYPTVDNSPLHF. CDR3 DNA sequence: TGTGCCAGTACCCTATACCCGACGGTGGATAATTCACCCCTCCACTTT.

The genes are TRBV19 and TRBJ1-2; D not resolved. Deletions cut 10 bases from V and 4 bases from J, with 13 bases between. The length of the CDR3 is 12 residues. Germline loops: CDR1 LNHDA, CDR2 SQIVND (reference sequence). In nucleotides, the CDR3 is TGTGCCACCTGGACCGAATTCTATGGCTACACCTTC. It translates to CATWTEFYGYTF.

The chain has TRBV5-1 and TRBJ1-6, with D uncertain. CDR3 size: 14 residues. The V and J ends lost 0 bases and 9 bases respectively, with 10 bases between them. Germline CDR1 and CDR2: SGHRS and YFSETQ. CDR3 loop: CASSLAVGSSPLHF. The CDR3, as DNA: TGCGCCAGCAGCTTGGCCGTGGGGAGTTCACCCCTCCACTTT.

This rearrangement joins TRBV5-1 to TRBJ2-7; 13 bases line up with TRBD2. Germline V lookup: CDR1 SGHRS, CDR2 YFSETQ. The junction had 7 bases not matched to a gene; V was cut back by 5 bases and J by 8 bases. The CDR3 runs 14 residues. CDR3 region: CASSQGTSGAQQYF. The CDR3 nucleotides read TGCGCCAGCAGTCAAGGGACTAGCGGGGCACAGCAGTACTTC.

The chain joins TRBV19 to TRBJ1-5, with D perhaps TRBD1 (5 bases). Germline V gene sequence: CDR1 LNHDA, CDR2 SQIVND (reference sequence). The CDR3 totals 14 residues. Trimming removed 3 bases at V and 3 bases at J, with 9 bases between. The DNA for the CDR3 is TGTGCCAGTAGTATTTCAGGGCACAATCAGCCCCAGCATTTT. This codes for CASSISGHNQPQHF.

The chain carries TRBV30 and TRBJ1-4, with a possible D match to TRBD1 (6 bases). Trimming took 2 bases from V and 4 from J, leaving 17 bases between them. Per the germline V gene, CDR1 is GTSNPN and CDR2 is SVGIG (reference sequence). The CDR3 sequence is 16 residues long. This CDR3 is CAWSRIKTGINEKLFF. CDR3 nucleotide sequence: TGTGCCTGGAGTAGGATAAAAACAGGGATTAATGAAAAACTGTTTTTT.

The chain combines TRBV2 with TRBJ1-5; D ambiguous. Deletions cut 3 bases from V and 2 bases from J, with 8 bases between. Germline CDR1 reads SNHLY; CDR2 reads FYNNEI. The CDR3 totals 14 residues. CDR3 in DNA: TGTGCCAGCAGTGAGATTTGGGGCAATCAGCCCCAGCATTTT. It translates to CASSEIWGNQPQHF. The full variable domain, with the rest looked up from reference TRBV2 and TRBJ1-5, is EPEVTQTPSHQVTQMGQEVILRCVPISNHLYFYWYRQILGQKVEFLVSFYNNEISEKSEIFDDQFSVERPDGSNFTLKIRSTKLEDSAMYFCASSEIWGNQPQHFGDGTRLSIL.

The V call is TRBV5-8, the J call TRBJ1-2; 7 nucleotides align to TRBD1. CDR1 is SGHTS and CDR2 is YDEGEE in the germline V gene. The length of the CDR3 is 13 residues. The V and J ends lost 4 bases and 7 bases, in that order; junction bases with no gene match: 7. The CDR3 region is CASSPGQRFGYTF. CDR3 in DNA: TGTGCCAGCAGCCCGGGACAGCGTTTTGGCTACACCTTC.

This CDR3 is CASSSGTGNSPLHF. The CDR3 coding sequence is TGCGCCAGCAGCTCCGGGACAGGGAATTCACCCCTCCACTTT. The genes are TRBV5-1 and TRBJ1-6; 9 bases match TRBD1. This CDR3 spans 14 amino acids. With 3 bases clipped from V and 7 bases from J, the junction kept 2 bases outside the gene matches. Germline CDR1 and CDR2: SGHRS and YFSETQ.

About this clone: Within the sample, other DNA sequences also encode this same CDR3. The gene calls are TRBV3-1 (or the pseudogene TRBV3-2) and TRBJ1-5; D is ambiguous. V was trimmed by 1 base and J by 7 bases, leaving 8 bases between them. Germline CDR1 and CDR2: LGHDT and YNNKEL (reference sequence). This CDR3 has 13 residues. CDR3 sequence reads: CASSQGGSQPQHF. The CDR3 DNA sequence: TGTGCCAGCAGCCAAGGAGGGTCCCAGCCCCAGCATTTT.

There are a few counts of this clone. This chain joins TRBV12-5 and TRBJ2-7; TRBD1 aligns across 8 bases. Germline V gives CDR1 LGHNT, CDR2 FRNRAP. V shed 1 base, J shed 5 bases, and the junction held 1 base outside the gene matches. This CDR3 spans 13 amino acids. The CDR3 reads CASGLGQGNEQYF. CDR3 nucleotide sequence: TGTGCTAGTGGTTTGGGACAGGGGAACGAGCAGTACTTC.

In this sample, this clone turned up once. This chain uses TRBV7-9 with TRBJ1-1; no clear D. There are 14 residues in the CDR3. CDR1 and CDR2 (germline): SEHNR, FQNEAQ (reference sequence). V was pared by 5 bases and J by 3 bases, with 13 bases between. CDR3 residues: CASSPRGFYTEAFF. In nucleotides, the CDR3 is TGTGCCAGCAGCCCCCGCGGGTTCTACACTGAAGCTTTCTTT.

The chain combines TRBV6-5 with TRBJ2-7; 9 bases map to TRBD1. Germline values: CDR1 MNHEY, CDR2 SVGAGI. Trimming at V came to 6 bases and at J to 5 bases, leaving 5 bases not matched to a gene. The CDR3 spans 13 residues. DNA of the CDR3: TGTGCCAGCAGGGGGACAGGGTTGGACGAGCAGTACTTC. Residues: CASRGTGLDEQYF.

The chain uses TRBV19 and TRBJ1-1; the match to TRBD1 covers 9 bases. Looked up from germline, CDR1 is LNHDA and CDR2 is SQIVND (reference sequence). V gave up 11 bases and J gave up 4 bases; unmatched junction bases: 11. The length of the CDR3 is 14 residues. The CDR3 loop is CAARQGEVGTEAFF. CDR3 DNA sequence: TGTGCCGCCAGACAGGGGGAGGTTGGCACTGAAGCTTTCTTT.

The rearrangement joins TRBV2 to TRBJ1-5, with a possible D match to TRBD1 (5 bases). The CDR3 consists of 13 residues. The V gene lost 6 bases and the J gene lost 4 bases, with 10 bases spanning the gap. The germline gives CDR1 SNHLY, CDR2 FYNNEI. CDR3 DNA sequence: TGTGCCAGCAGCCGACAGCAGAATCAGCCCCAGCATTTT. This sequence encodes CASSRQQNQPQHF.